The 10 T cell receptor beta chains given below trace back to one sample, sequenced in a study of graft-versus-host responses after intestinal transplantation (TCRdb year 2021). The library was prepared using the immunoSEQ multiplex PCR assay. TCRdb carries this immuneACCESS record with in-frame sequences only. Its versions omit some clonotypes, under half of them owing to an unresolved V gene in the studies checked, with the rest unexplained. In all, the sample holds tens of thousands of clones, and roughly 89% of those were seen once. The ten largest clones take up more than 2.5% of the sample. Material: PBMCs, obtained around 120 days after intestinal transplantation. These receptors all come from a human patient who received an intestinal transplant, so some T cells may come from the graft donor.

The CDR3 bases are TGTGCCAGCAGCCCCATTAGGGGCGAACGGTCCACTGAAGCTTTCTTT. Protein: CASSPIRGERSTEAFF. The rearrangement links TRBV7-8 to TRBJ1-1; tentative D call: TRBD1 (5 bases). Germline V lookup: CDR1 SGHVS, CDR2 FQNEAQ. Deletions cut 5 bases from V and 4 bases from J, with 20 bases between. The CDR3 is made up of 16 amino acids.

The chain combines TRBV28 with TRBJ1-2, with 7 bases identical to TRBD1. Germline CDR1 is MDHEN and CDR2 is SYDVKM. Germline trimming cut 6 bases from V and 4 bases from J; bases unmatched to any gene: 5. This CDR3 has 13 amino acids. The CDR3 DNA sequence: TGTGCCAGCAGGTTAACAGGGGTCTATGGCTACACCTTC. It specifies CASRLTGVYGYTF.

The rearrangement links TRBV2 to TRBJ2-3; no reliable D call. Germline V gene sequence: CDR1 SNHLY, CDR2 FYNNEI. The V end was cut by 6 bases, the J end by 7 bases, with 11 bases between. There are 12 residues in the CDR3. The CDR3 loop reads CASSAQRNTQYF. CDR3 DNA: TGTGCCAGCAGCGCACAACGAAATACGCAGTATTTT.

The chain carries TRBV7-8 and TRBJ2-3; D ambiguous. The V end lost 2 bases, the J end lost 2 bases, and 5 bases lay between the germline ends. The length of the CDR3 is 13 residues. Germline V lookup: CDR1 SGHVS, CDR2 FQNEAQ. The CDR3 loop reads CASSLLNTDTQYF. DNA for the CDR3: TGTGCCAGCAGCTTATTAAACACAGATACGCAGTATTTT.

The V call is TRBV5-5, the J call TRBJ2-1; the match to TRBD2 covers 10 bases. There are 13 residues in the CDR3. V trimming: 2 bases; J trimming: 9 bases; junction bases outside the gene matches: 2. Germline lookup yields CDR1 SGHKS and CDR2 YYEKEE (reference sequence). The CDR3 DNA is TGTGCCAGCAGCTTCCCTAGCGGGAGTGAGCAGTTCTTC. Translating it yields CASSFPSGSEQFF.

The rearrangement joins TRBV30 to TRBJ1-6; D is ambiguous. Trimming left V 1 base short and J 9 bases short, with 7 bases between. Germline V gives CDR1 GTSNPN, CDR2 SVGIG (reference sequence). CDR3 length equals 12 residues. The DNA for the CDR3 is TGTGCCTGGAGTGGCGGAAGTTCACCCCTCCACTTT. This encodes CAWSGGSSPLHF.

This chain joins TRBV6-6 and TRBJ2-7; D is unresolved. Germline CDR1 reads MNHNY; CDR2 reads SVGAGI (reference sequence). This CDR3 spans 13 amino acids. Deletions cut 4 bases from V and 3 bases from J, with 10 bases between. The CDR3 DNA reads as TGTGCCAGCAGTTCTCCGATCGGCTACGAGCAGTACTTC. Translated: CASSSPIGYEQYF.

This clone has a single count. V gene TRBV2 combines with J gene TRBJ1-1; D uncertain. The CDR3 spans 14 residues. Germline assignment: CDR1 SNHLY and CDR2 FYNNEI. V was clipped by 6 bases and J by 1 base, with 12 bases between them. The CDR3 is CASSPGLGNTEAFF. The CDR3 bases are TGTGCCAGCAGCCCGGGTTTGGGGAACACTGAAGCTTTCTTT.

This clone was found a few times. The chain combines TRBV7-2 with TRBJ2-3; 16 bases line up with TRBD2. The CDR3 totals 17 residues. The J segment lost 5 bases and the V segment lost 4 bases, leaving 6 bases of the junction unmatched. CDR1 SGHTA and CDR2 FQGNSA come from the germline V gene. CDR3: CASSSGTSGGAVDTQYF. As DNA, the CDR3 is TGTGCCAGCAGCTCTGGGACTAGCGGGGGGGCAGTAGATACGCAGTATTTT.

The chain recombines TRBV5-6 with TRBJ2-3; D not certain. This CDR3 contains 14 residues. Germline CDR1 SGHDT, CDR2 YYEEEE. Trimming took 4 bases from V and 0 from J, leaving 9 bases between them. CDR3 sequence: CASSEALSTDTQYF. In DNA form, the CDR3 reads TGTGCCAGCAGCGAGGCCTTAAGCACAGATACGCAGTATTTT. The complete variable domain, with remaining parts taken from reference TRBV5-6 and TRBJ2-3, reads DAGVTQSPTHLIKTRGQQVTLRCSPKSGHDTVSWYQQALGQGPQFIFQYYEEEERQRGNFPDRFSGHQFPNYSSELNVNALLLGDSALYLCASSEALSTDTQYFGPGTRLTVL.